This T cell receptor (beta chain) comes out of a study of blood T cell repertoires in COVID-19. Study at large: The samples span acute and convalescent COVID-19 from the United States, Italy and Spain. T cells, B-cell-depleted T cells, or PBMCs provided the cDNA or gDNA that served as material.

The V gene's germline CDR1 is SGHDT and CDR2 YYEEEE. The CDR3 consists of 15 residues. Trimming cost V 3 bases and J 3 bases; bases outside gene matches: 5. Original analysis: Reference gene primer amplification gave estimated nucleated cell counts. The protocol was immunoSEQ multiplex PCR, while the TCRdb copy is restricted to in-frame clones and leaves out a portion. V, J and clone size reflect that table, while D and trimming were determined from the DNA. The sample contains over 130,000 clones, roughly 82% of which appear only once. Sequences were obtained from peripheral blood. The clonotype originates from a man aged 65 to 85 with acute or convalescent COVID-19. The V call is TRBV5-6, the J call TRBJ2-5, with 10 bases lining up with TRBD2. In nucleotides, the CDR3 is TGTGCCAGCAGCTCCCCGGGACTAGCGAAAGAGACCCAGTACTTC. It specifies CASSSPGLAKETQYF.